The 29 T cell receptor beta chains listed next were all sequenced from one sample in a study of blood T cell repertoires in COVID-19. Clones were sequenced by immunoSEQ multiplex PCR, and TCRdb holds only the in-frame ones, with some missing. This sample carries about 150,000 clones, around 80% of them seen once, and the ten largest clones take 5%. Input material: peripheral blood. The source of these receptors is a woman in her 50s with acute or convalescent COVID-19.

V and J are TRBV4-3 and TRBJ2-1, with TRBD2 matching 8 bases. V gave up 2 bases and J gave up 3 bases; unmatched junction bases: 3. This CDR3 spans 15 amino acids. Germline loops: CDR1 LGHNA, CDR2 YSLEER. The CDR3 DNA sequence: TGCGCCAGCAGCCAAAGTCGGGGGGGCTACAATGAGCAGTTCTTC. Translating gives CASSQSRGGYNEQFF.

This clone came up a few times. The rearrangement uses TRBV7-9 and TRBJ1-2, with TRBD1 matching over 9 bases. CDR3 length: 14 residues. Germline V CDR1 and CDR2: SEHNR, FQNEAQ (reference sequence). With 4 bases clipped from V and 2 bases from J, the junction kept 2 bases outside the gene matches. The CDR3 sequence: CASSWTGVNYGYTF. In nucleotides, the CDR3 is TGTGCCAGCAGCTGGACAGGGGTAAACTATGGCTACACCTTC.

Comment on this clone: Different DNA sequences within this sample yield the same CDR3. The chain uses TRBV12-3 or TRBV12-4 and TRBJ2-7; D is perhaps TRBD1 (6 bases). V was trimmed by 5 bases and J by 3 bases, leaving 8 bases between them. The CDR3 covers 12 residues. Written as DNA, the CDR3 is TGTGCCAGCAGTCCGGACAGCTACGAGCAGTACTTC. The encoded protein is CASSPDSYEQYF.

The genes are TRBV18 and TRBJ1-1, with 7 bases fitting TRBD1. Germline loops: CDR1 KGHSH, CDR2 LQKENI. J gave up 1 base and V 3 bases, and 5 bases lay outside the gene matches. There are 15 residues in the CDR3. The CDR3 DNA reads as TGTGCCAGCTCACCTTCCGGGACAGCGAACACTGAAGCTTTCTTT. It specifies CASSPSGTANTEAFF.

This chain links TRBV29-1 with TRBJ2-7; a possible D gene is TRBD2 (7 bases). With 6 bases removed from V and 3 bases from J, the gap between germline ends came to 18 bases. The CDR3 has 14 amino acids. Germline V gene sequence: CDR1 SQVTM, CDR2 ANQGSEA. The CDR3 reads CSVNGGQGGYEQYF. Written as DNA, the CDR3 is TGCAGCGTGAACGGGGGGCAGGGAGGCTACGAGCAGTACTTC.

This chain connects TRBV5-6 to TRBJ2-5; 10 bases line up with TRBD2. V was clipped by 1 base and J by 7 bases; unmatched bases: 7. The CDR3 spans 15 residues. In germline, CDR1 is SGHDT, CDR2 YYEEEE. CDR3 sequence reads: CASSLSSGGVGTQYF. CDR3 sequence (DNA): TGTGCCAGCAGCTTGTCTAGCGGGGGAGTGGGGACCCAGTACTTC.

This sequence joins TRBV3-1 (or the pseudogene TRBV3-2) and TRBJ1-6, with D tentatively TRBD1 (5 bases). The V gene lost 0 bases and the J gene lost 7 bases, with 7 bases spanning the gap. The V gene's germline CDR1 is LGHDT and CDR2 YNNKEL (reference sequence). The CDR3 sequence is 14 residues long. The CDR3 reads CASSQDGGNSPLHF. CDR3 bases: TGTGCCAGCAGCCAAGATGGGGGGAATTCACCCCTCCACTTT.

The chain combines TRBV4-3 with TRBJ1-3; no firm D call. Per germline, CDR1 LGHNA and CDR2 YSLEER. The ends were cut back, 3 bases at V and 0 bases at J, with 3 bases in the middle. This CDR3 region has 13 residues. The CDR3 protein is CASSHISGNTIYF. The DNA of the CDR3 is TGCGCCAGCAGCCATATCTCTGGAAACACCATATATTTT.

This clone appeared a few times. The chain employs TRBV7-2 and TRBJ2-3, with D maybe TRBD2 (5 bases). The V end was cut by 3 bases, the J end by 2 bases, with 12 bases between. The CDR3 covers 15 residues. Looked up from germline, CDR1 is SGHTA and CDR2 is FQGNSA. The CDR3 loop is CASSFSNGVTDTQYF. The CDR3 region has the DNA TGTGCCAGCAGCTTCTCAAACGGGGTCACAGATACGCAGTATTTT.

This rearrangement joins TRBV7-9 to TRBJ2-5; 15 bases are a match to TRBD2. Per the germline V gene, CDR1 is SEHNR and CDR2 is FQNEAQ (reference sequence). This CDR3 spans 17 amino acids. J gave up 2 bases and V 5 bases, and 6 bases lay outside the gene matches. In DNA, the CDR3 is TGTGCCAGCAGCGGAGGGACTAGCGGGGGGAAACAAGAGACCCAGTACTTC. It specifies CASSGGTSGGKQETQYF.

This clone was counted a single time. The chain combines TRBV7-8 with TRBJ2-5, with 10 bases aligning to TRBD2. With V trimmed by 5 bases and J by 0 bases, 21 bases remained unmatched. The CDR3 totals 21 residues. In germline, CDR1 is SGHVS, CDR2 FQNEAQ. The CDR3 DNA reads TGTGCCAGCAGCCGAGGGACTAGCGAGGGGATTGCCTTAAAGTACCAAGAGACCCAGTACTTC. It translates to CASSRGTSEGIALKYQETQYF.

The chain employs TRBV10-1 and TRBJ1-6; no firm D call. The CDR3 has 15 amino acids. The V end was cut by 3 bases, the J end by 7 bases, with 13 bases between. Germline assignment: CDR1 WNHNN and CDR2 SYGVQD (reference sequence). CDR3 in DNA: TGCGCCAGCAGTGACCAGGTCGTTCAGAATTCACCCCTCCACTTT. Translating it yields CASSDQVVQNSPLHF.

The chain uses TRBV4-3 and TRBJ1-5; D is unresolved. The CDR3 has 17 amino acids. CDR1 is LGHNA, CDR2 YSLEER, per germline. V was pared by 0 bases and J by 0 bases, with 12 bases between. The CDR3 loop reads CASSQELTVYSNQPQHF. In DNA form, the CDR3 reads TGCGCCAGCAGCCAAGAACTTACAGTGTATAGCAATCAGCCCCAGCATTTT.

The V call is TRBV9, the J call TRBJ2-5, with 9 positions matching TRBD1. From germline, CDR1 is SGDLS and CDR2 YYNGEE. The junction had 5 bases not matched to a gene; V was cut back by 4 bases and J by 4 bases. This CDR3 has 14 amino acids. This CDR3 reads CASSSRTGAETQYF. The CDR3 region has the DNA TGTGCCAGCAGCTCGCGGACAGGGGCAGAGACCCAGTACTTC.

The V and J genes are TRBV6-2 or TRBV6-3 and TRBJ2-5; D is undetermined. The germline V and J ends were trimmed by 3 bases and 3 bases, with 11 bases remaining between them. Germline CDR1 is MNHEY and CDR2 is SVGEGT. The CDR3 extends over 14 amino acids. CDR3 sequence reads: CASSYLIPEETQYF. CDR3 sequence (DNA): TGTGCCAGCAGTTATTTGATCCCAGAAGAGACCCAGTACTTC.

This clone was detected only once. The chain is built from TRBV5-1 and TRBJ2-1; TRBD2 aligns across 12 bases. The CDR3 is 19 residues long. Germline trimming cut 0 bases from V and 8 bases from J; bases unmatched to any gene: 15. From germline, CDR1 is SGHRS and CDR2 YFSETQ. The CDR3 DNA reads TGCGCCAGCAGCTTGGGCGTAATATCAGGACTAGCGGGGAGAGATGAGCAGTTCTTC. Its translation is CASSLGVISGLAGRDEQFF.

The J gene is TRBJ2-1, the V gene TRBV7-2; 8 nucleotides align to TRBD2. The germline CDR1 and CDR2 sequences are SGHTA and FQGNSA. With V trimmed by 5 bases and J by 7 bases, 16 bases remained unmatched. This CDR3 comprises 17 residues. The CDR3 bases are TGTGCCAGCAGCCAAGCGGGGGAGATTACCTTTAGGAATGAGCAGTTCTTC. Translated: CASSQAGEITFRNEQFF.

The chain links TRBV7-2 to TRBJ1-5, with D tentatively TRBD1 (6 bases). V was pared by 5 bases and J by 7 bases, with 15 bases between. CDR1 and CDR2 from the germline V gene are SGHTA and FQGNSA. CDR3 length: 14 amino acids. CDR3 sequence reads: CASSHWDKNQPQHF. The CDR3 DNA sequence: TGTGCCAGCAGCCACTGGGACAAGAACCAGCCCCAGCATTTT.

On this clone itself: Additional DNA sequences in this sample encode the identical CDR3. The J gene is TRBJ1-6, the V gene TRBV3-1 (or the pseudogene TRBV3-2); 9 bases are a match to TRBD1. Germline V lookup: CDR1 LGHDT, CDR2 YNNKEL (reference sequence). The CDR3 is 14 amino acids. The V gene end was trimmed by 1 base and the J gene end by 10 bases; junction bases not matched to a gene: 2. CDR3 in amino acids: CASSQGTGDSPLHF. CDR3 nucleotide sequence: TGTGCCAGCAGCCAAGGGACAGGGGACTCACCCCTCCACTTT.

This sequence joins TRBV6-6 and TRBJ1-4; D may be TRBD1 (5 bases). The CDR3 has 15 amino acids. Trimming pared 5 bases from V and 7 bases from J, leaving 17 bases between. The V gene's germline CDR1 is MNHNY and CDR2 SVGAGI (reference sequence). In DNA form, the CDR3 reads TGTGCCAGCAGTACCGGGACTCTTCGATCTGAAAAACTGTTTTTT. It is translated as CASSTGTLRSEKLFF.

The rearrangement uses TRBV5-1 and TRBJ1-5, with D tentatively TRBD1 (5 bases). Trimming left V 2 bases short and J 1 base short, with 10 bases between. Germline V gives CDR1 SGHRS, CDR2 YFSETQ. CDR3 length: 15 residues. In nucleotides, the CDR3 is TGCGCCAGCAGCTTATCGGGGGACAGCAATCAGCCCCAGCATTTT. This translates into CASSLSGDSNQPQHF.

CDR3 DNA sequence: TGCAGTGCTAGTTGGGCGGGGATATACAATGAGCAGTTCTTC. It is translated as CSASWAGIYNEQFF. The genes are TRBV20-1 and TRBJ2-1; possible D gene TRBD2, 6 bases. Per germline, CDR1 DFQATT and CDR2 SNEGSKA (reference sequence). The CDR3 contains 14 residues. Trimming took off 3 bases at V and 4 bases at J, with 13 bases between the two ends.

The rearrangement uses TRBV5-1 and TRBJ2-7; D not resolved. The CDR3 extends over 15 amino acids. The V gene's germline CDR1 is SGHRS and CDR2 YFSETQ. Trimming took off 0 bases at V and 3 bases at J, with 13 bases between the two ends. CDR3 DNA: TGCGCCAGCAGCTTGGAGTATCGGAGCCTCTACGAGCAGTACTTC. Its translation: CASSLEYRSLYEQYF.

The chain links TRBV10-2 to TRBJ2-1; 7 bases line up with TRBD1. This CDR3 spans 14 amino acids. Losses at the gene ends were 5 bases for V and 5 bases for J; bases not matched to a gene: 6. From germline, CDR1 is WSHSY and CDR2 SAAADI. CDR3 sequence: CASSTGTAHNEQFF. The CDR3 region has the DNA TGCGCCAGCAGTACCGGGACAGCACACAATGAGCAGTTCTTC.

The rearrangement joins TRBV14 to TRBJ1-2; possible D gene TRBD1, 6 bases. The CDR3 is made up of 13 amino acids. V lost 5 bases, J lost 4 bases, and 11 bases lay in between. The germline V gene has CDR1 SGHDN and CDR2 FVKESK. CDR3 nucleotide sequence: TGTGCCAGCAGCGTACAGGGTAGCTATGGCTACACCTTC. This encodes CASSVQGSYGYTF.

The chain uses TRBV11-1 and TRBJ1-2, with TRBD1 identical over 8 bases. J gave up 4 bases and V 5 bases, and 6 bases lay outside the gene matches. The V gene's germline CDR1 is SGHAT and CDR2 FQDESV (reference sequence). The CDR3 contains 14 residues. The CDR3 reads CASSTGQGPYGYTF. The DNA for the CDR3 is TGTGCCAGCAGCACCGGACAGGGCCCCTATGGCTACACCTTC. Variable domain in full (rest from reference TRBV11-1 and TRBJ1-2): EAEVAQSPRYKITEKSQAVAFWCDPISGHATLYWYRQILGQGPELLVQFQDESVVDDSQLPKDRFSAERLKGVDSTLKIQPAELGDSAMYLCASSTGQGPYGYTFGSGTRLTVV.

By sample fraction, this clone is medium-sized. V is TRBV11-2 and J is TRBJ2-7; 7 bases are a match to TRBD1. Germline values: CDR1 SGHAT, CDR2 FQNNGV. The trim removed 4 bases at V and 3 bases at J, leaving 9 bases unmatched. This CDR3 spans 15 amino acids. The CDR3 coding sequence is TGTGCCAGCAGCTCCGGGACAGATTTTCGCTACGAGCAGTACTTC. Encoded protein: CASSSGTDFRYEQYF. Filled out from reference TRBV11-2 and TRBJ2-7, the complete variable domain reads EAGVAQSPRYKIIEKRQSVAFWCNPISGHATLYWYQQILGQGPKLLIQFQNNGVVDDSQLPKDRFSAERLKGVDSTLKIQPAKLEDSAVYLCASSSGTDFRYEQYFGPGTRLTVT.

This chain's CDR3 is CASSLLPGQDYEQYF. DNA for the CDR3: TGTGCCAGCAGCTTACTTCCGGGACAGGACTACGAGCAGTACTTC. This rearrangement joins TRBV7-3 to TRBJ2-7, with 8 bases aligning to TRBD1. The CDR3 has 15 amino acids. With 2 bases clipped from V and 3 bases from J, the junction kept 6 bases outside the gene matches. CDR1 and CDR2 (germline): SGHTA, FQGTGA.

The J gene is TRBJ2-1, the V gene TRBV10-3; no definite D call. Germline values: CDR1 ENHRY, CDR2 SYGVKD. V was pared by 3 bases and J by 5 bases, with 11 bases between. This CDR3 contains 14 residues. CDR3 region: CAISENMGDNEQFF. In DNA, the CDR3 is TGTGCCATCAGTGAAAATATGGGCGACAATGAGCAGTTCTTC.